This passage covers 25 T cell receptor beta chains from one sample sequenced in a study of shared clonotypes between healthy human individuals. Profiling relied on immunoSEQ multiplex PCR, and the TCRdb table lists in-frame clones only, not all of them. The sample consists of 2.3 million or so clones, approximately 93% of them appearing once. The specimen sequenced was naive CD4+ T cells from PBMCs. Sample subset: CD45RA+ positively selected. These receptors were obtained from a man between 18 and 35 years old in good health. Some clones in this sample may be carry-over from other donors' samples.

This chain uses TRBV28 with TRBJ1-3; 9 positions agree with TRBD1. Trimming removed 6 bases from V and 4 bases from J; junction bases left unmatched: 4. The germline V gene has CDR1 MDHEN and CDR2 SYDVKM. CDR3 length: 14 residues. Written as DNA, the CDR3 is TGTGCCAGCAGGCGGACAGGGGCCGGAAACACCATATATTTT. Protein: CASRRTGAGNTIYF.

The chain couples TRBV14 to TRBJ1-1; no reliable D call. The CDR3 has 15 amino acids. Germline CDR1 and CDR2: SGHDN and FVKESK. V dropped 1 base and J dropped 10 bases, with 19 bases sitting between them. Here the CDR3 DNA reads TGTGCCAGCAGCCAAGTTGTAGGCCAGAAGGTTGGAGCTTTCTTT. Translating gives CASSQVVGQKVGAFF. The full variable domain, its missing parts supplied by reference TRBV14 and TRBJ1-1, is EAGVTQFPSHSVIEKGQTVTLRCDPISGHDNLYWYRRVMGKEIKFLLHFVKESKQDESGMPNNRFLAERTGGTYSTLKVQPAELEDSGVYFCASSQVVGQKVGAFFGQGTRLTVV.

The chain carries TRBV5-6 and TRBJ2-7; TRBD2 agrees at 7 bases. The V and J ends lost 4 bases and 2 bases, in that order; junction bases with no gene match: 15. The CDR3 loop spans 17 amino acids. From germline, CDR1 is SGHDT and CDR2 YYEEEE. The CDR3 reads CASSHGPAGEIAYEQYF. The CDR3 region has the DNA TGTGCCAGCAGCCATGGCCCCGCGGGGGAAATTGCCTACGAGCAGTACTTC.

This sequence joins TRBV28 and TRBJ1-1; tentatively, D is TRBD1 (6 bases). The germline gives CDR1 MDHEN, CDR2 SYDVKM. The CDR3 covers 15 residues. The V and J ends lost 8 bases and 1 base respectively, with 17 bases between them. CDR3 nucleotides: TGTGCCAGCGGGGTAGGGGGGGCATCGAACACTGAAGCTTTCTTT. Its protein is CASGVGGASNTEAFF.

The V gene is TRBV7-9, the J gene TRBJ2-7, with TRBD2 matching over 8 bases. This CDR3 has 14 amino acids. The junction had 9 bases not matched to a gene; V was cut back by 5 bases and J by 6 bases. CDR1 and CDR2 (germline): SEHNR, FQNEAQ (reference sequence). The CDR3 nucleotides are TGTGCCAGCAGCCTGATGAGGCTAGCGGGCGAGCAGTACTTC. Translated, it gives CASSLMRLAGEQYF.

V and J are TRBV19 and TRBJ2-5; 7 bases agree with TRBD1. Germline V CDR1 and CDR2: LNHDA, SQIVND (reference sequence). This CDR3 comprises 15 residues. With V trimmed by 6 bases and J by 5 bases, 12 bases remained unmatched. DNA for the CDR3: TGTGCCAGTAGCCGGGACAGCCTAAACGGGGAGACCCAGTACTTC. Protein: CASSRDSLNGETQYF.

This chain connects TRBV9 to TRBJ1-2; a weak D match, TRBD1 (5 bases). CDR1 and CDR2 (germline): SGDLS, YYNGEE. V was cut by 3 bases and J by 4 bases, with 13 bases left in between. The CDR3 loop spans 14 amino acids. Here the CDR3 DNA reads TGTGCCAGCAGCGCCCGGGACGTCACCTATGGCTACACCTTC. Translation: CASSARDVTYGYTF.

Only a few counts were recorded for this clone. J is TRBJ2-2 and V is TRBV5-4; no clear D gene. Per germline, CDR1 SGHNT and CDR2 YYREEE (reference sequence). This CDR3 is 13 amino acids long. V lost 6 bases and J lost 2, with 8 bases in between. The CDR3 region has the DNA TGTGCCAGCATAAACCTTAACACCGGGGAGCTGTTTTTT. Translating gives CASINLNTGELFF.

This rearrangement joins TRBV5-1 to TRBJ2-7; unclear D gene. The CDR3 sequence is 12 residues long. Per germline, CDR1 SGHRS and CDR2 YFSETQ. Trimming shortened V by 3 bases and J by 3 bases, and 7 bases separated the two germline ends. The DNA for the CDR3 is TGCGCCAGCAGCTCCTCTCTCTACGAGCAGTACTTC. The encoded protein is CASSSSLYEQYF.

The V and J genes are TRBV6-5 and TRBJ1-4; unclear D gene. Trimming took 8 bases from V and 0 from J, leaving 10 bases between them. CDR3 size: 14 residues. The V gene's germline CDR1 is MNHEY and CDR2 SVGAGI. CDR3 DNA: TGTGCCAGCGGTAGCGGCGCAACTAATGAAAAACTGTTTTTT. This encodes CASGSGATNEKLFF.

V gene TRBV15 combines with J gene TRBJ2-3; 7 nucleotides align to TRBD2. This CDR3 is 16 amino acids long. V shed 4 bases and J 6 bases; nucleotides not matched to a gene: 13. Germline V lookup: CDR1 LNHNV, CDR2 YYDKDF (reference sequence). CDR3 in amino acids: CATSMGRGRRGDTQYF. The CDR3 DNA reads TGTGCCACCAGCATGGGTCGAGGGAGGCGGGGGGATACGCAGTATTTT. Full variable domain (outside the CDR3, taken from reference TRBV15 and TRBJ2-3): DAMVIQNPRYQVTQFGKPVTLSCSQTLNHNVMYWYQQKSSQAPKLLFHYYDKDFNNEADTPDNFQSRRPNTSFCFLDIRSPGLGDTAMYLCATSMGRGRRGDTQYFGPGTRLTVL.

V usage is TRBV27 and J usage is TRBJ2-2, with D maybe TRBD2 (5 bases). Trimming cost V 7 bases and J 4 bases, with 19 bases left between them. The CDR3 has 16 amino acids. Germline CDR1 and CDR2: MNHEY and SMNVEV (reference sequence). The CDR3 bases are TGTGCCAGCATCGGAGGCCAGCCCCGCTCCACCGGGGAGCTGTTTTTT. Amino acid sequence: CASIGGQPRSTGELFF.

This chain connects TRBV29-1 to TRBJ2-7; TRBD1 matches at 11 bases. This CDR3 is 16 amino acids long. The germline CDR1 and CDR2 sequences are SQVTM and ANQGSEA. With V trimmed by 7 bases and J by 1 base, 12 bases remained unmatched. The CDR3 loop is CSGLDTGTGGSYEQYF. The CDR3, as DNA: TGCAGCGGACTCGACACCGGGACAGGGGGTTCCTACGAGCAGTACTTC.

This chain connects TRBV29-1 to TRBJ1-2; D unresolved. The CDR3 contains 12 residues. The V end was cut by 0 bases, the J end by 8 bases, with 10 bases between. Germline CDR1 reads SQVTM; CDR2 reads ANQGSEA. CDR3 sequence: CSVEDATSGYTF. DNA for the CDR3: TGCAGCGTTGAAGATGCGACAAGCGGCTACACCTTC. The full variable domain, its missing parts supplied by reference TRBV29-1 and TRBJ1-2, is SAVISQKPSRDICQRGTSLTIQCQVDSQVTMMFWYRQQPGQSLTLIATANQGSEATYESGFVIDKFPISRPNLTFSTLTVSNMSPEDSSIYLCSVEDATSGYTFGSGTRLTVV.

This chain uses TRBV7-9 with TRBJ2-5, with D possibly being TRBD2 (6 bases). The V gene's germline CDR1 is SEHNR and CDR2 FQNEAQ (reference sequence). The CDR3 spans 13 residues. V lost 2 bases, J lost 7 bases, and 11 bases lay in between. The DNA for the CDR3 is TGTGCCAGCAGCTTAAAGCCGGAGGGGACCCAGTACTTC. This sequence encodes CASSLKPEGTQYF.

The CDR3 DNA reads TGTGCCAGCAGTTTACACGAGCAGTACTTC. Its protein product is CASSLHEQYF. The chain has TRBV28 and TRBJ2-7; the D is unclear. The ends were cut back, 2 bases at V and 5 bases at J, with 1 base in the middle. This CDR3 spans 10 amino acids. The germline gives CDR1 MDHEN, CDR2 SYDVKM. Variable domain in full (rest from reference TRBV28 and TRBJ2-7): DVKVTQSSRYLVKRTGEKVFLECVQDMDHENMFWYRQDPGLGLRLIYFSYDVKMKEKGDIPEGYSVSREKKERFSLILESASTNQTSMYLCASSLHEQYFGPGTRLTVT.

With respect to this clone: Other DNA variants within this sample encode the same CDR3. For the CDR3, the DNA is TGTGCCAGCAGCTTAGCGCGGACTAGCGGTTCCTACGAGCAGTACTTC. Residues: CASSLARTSGSYEQYF. V and J are TRBV7-2 and TRBJ2-7; TRBD2 matches 10 bases. Trimming removed 0 bases from V and 1 base from J; junction bases left unmatched: 3. The germline CDR1 and CDR2 sequences are SGHTA and FQGNSA. The CDR3 runs to 16 residues.

The chain uses TRBV6-5 and TRBJ1-2; a possible D gene is TRBD1 (5 bases). The germline V gene encodes CDR1 MNHEY and CDR2 SVGAGI. V was pared by 2 bases and J by 14 bases, with 12 bases between. The CDR3 spans 11 residues. CDR3 sequence reads: CASSYGRVKTF. CDR3 in DNA: TGTGCCAGCAGTTACGGCAGGGTGAAGACCTTC.

V is TRBV7-2 and J is TRBJ1-1; D ambiguous. Trimming removed 4 bases at V and 1 base at J, with 13 bases between. CDR3 length: 15 amino acids. Germline assignment: CDR1 SGHTA and CDR2 FQGNSA. The chain's CDR3 is CASSYLPEPNTEAFF. In DNA, the CDR3 is TGTGCCAGCAGCTACTTACCCGAACCGAACACTGAAGCTTTCTTT.

The chain joins TRBV14 to TRBJ1-1, with D possibly TRBD1 on 6 matching bases. Trimming shortened V by 3 bases and J by 4 bases, and 15 bases separated the two germline ends. In germline, CDR1 is SGHDN, CDR2 FVKESK. There are 15 residues in the CDR3. This chain's CDR3 is CASSQLDQGSTEAFF. The CDR3 DNA is TGTGCCAGCAGCCAGTTAGATCAGGGGAGCACTGAAGCTTTCTTT.

The chain employs TRBV6-5 and TRBJ1-4, with TRBD1 matching over 8 bases. Per the germline V gene, CDR1 is MNHEY and CDR2 is SVGAGI. The junction had 7 bases not matched to a gene; V was cut back by 6 bases and J by 7 bases. The CDR3 spans 14 residues. CDR3 DNA sequence: TGTGCCAGCAGCGGCGACAGGGGACGTGAAAAACTGTTTTTT. Protein sequence: CASSGDRGREKLFF.

The chain is built from TRBV6-6 and TRBJ1-2; 12 bases line up with TRBD1. The CDR3 has 15 amino acids. The J segment lost 5 bases and the V segment lost 6 bases, leaving 7 bases of the junction unmatched. In germline, CDR1 is MNHNY, CDR2 SVGAGI (reference sequence). CDR3 loop: CASSSRDRGPYGYTF. Written as DNA, the CDR3 is TGTGCCAGCAGCTCCCGGGACAGGGGGCCGTATGGCTACACCTTC.

This clone came up a few times. This chain connects TRBV27 to TRBJ1-2; 10 bases fit TRBD1. The CDR3 is 14 residues long. Germline V gives CDR1 MNHEY, CDR2 SMNVEV (reference sequence). The V and J ends lost 3 bases and 6 bases, in that order; junction bases with no gene match: 4. The CDR3 nucleotides are TGTGCCAGCAGTTTGGGACAGGGGATGAATGGCTACACCTTC. It codes for CASSLGQGMNGYTF.

The V call is TRBV28, the J call TRBJ1-4; 7 bases align to TRBD1. CDR1 is MDHEN and CDR2 is SYDVKM in the germline V gene. V shed 4 bases, J shed 8 bases, and the junction held 7 bases outside the gene matches. CDR3 length: 14 amino acids. The CDR3 DNA sequence: TGTGCCAGCAGTTCAGGGGGGAGCATCGAAAAACTGTTTTTT. Its translation is CASSSGGSIEKLFF.

This chain joins TRBV6-5 and TRBJ2-7; D ambiguous. Germline CDR1 MNHEY, CDR2 SVGAGI. With 1 base removed from V and 6 bases from J, the gap between germline ends came to 13 bases. The CDR3 contains 14 residues. The CDR3 DNA sequence: TGTGCCAGCAGTTACTTGTCCCAAATGGGCGAGCAGTACTTC. It is translated as CASSYLSQMGEQYF.